This T cell receptor (beta chain) was identified in a study of read filtering for tumor transcriptome and immune sequencing. As for the study in general: R-ISS stage counts were about eight for I, 15 to 20 for II, 7 for III. DNase treatment preceded whole-transcriptome library preparation.

This clonotype was seen ten or more times. The antigen is not known. Germline lookup yields CDR1 MGHRA and CDR2 YSYEKL. V was trimmed by 0 bases and J by 5 bases, leaving 10 bases between them. CDR3 length: 14 amino acids. This library used around 0.4 ug RNA and molecular barcoded adaptors spanning alpha/delta and beta/gamma chains. TCRdb passed the reads through MiXCR, listing each CDR3 protein once. The sample holds about 45,000 distinct CDR3 sequences, around 21% seen once. Points from the study as a whole: RNA-seq captured clonotypes less deeply and reliably than IR-seq. Dropping single-read clonotypes raised IR-seq and RNA-seq shared-clonotype correlation.

The TCR originated in a donor over 35 with multiple myeloma. The chain joins TRBV4-1 to TRBJ2-5; D perhaps matches TRBD2 (6 bases). The specimen sequenced was a population of CD138-negative cells sorted from bone marrow. The CDR3 region has the DNA TGCGCCAGCAGCCAAGAAGCGGGCCGGGAGACCCAGTACTTC. This translates into CASSQEAGRETQYF.